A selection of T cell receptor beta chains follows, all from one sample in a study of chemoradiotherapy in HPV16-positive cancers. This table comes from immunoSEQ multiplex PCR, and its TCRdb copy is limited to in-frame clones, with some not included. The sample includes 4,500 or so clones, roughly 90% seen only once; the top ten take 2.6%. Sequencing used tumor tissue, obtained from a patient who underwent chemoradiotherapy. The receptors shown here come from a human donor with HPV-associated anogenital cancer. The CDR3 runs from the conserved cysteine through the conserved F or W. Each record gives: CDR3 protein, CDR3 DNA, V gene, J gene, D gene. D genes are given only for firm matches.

CASSRALTEAFF,TGTGCCAGTAGTAGGGCCTTAACTGAAGCTTTCTTT,TRBV19,TRBJ1-1,NA
CASSQRNAGTANEKLFF,TGTGCCAGCAGCCAAAGGAACGCCGGGACAGCTAATGAAAAACTGTTTTTT,TRBV4-2,TRBJ1-4,TRBD1